This record looks at one T cell receptor beta chain sequence and its context. The antigen is not known. The CDR3 sequence is 14 residues long. Germline V gene data show CDR1 as SGHVS and CDR2 as FQNEAQ. V was shortened by 5 bases and J by 0 bases, with 10 bases between the two germline ends. The entry originates in a study of T cell responses to AZD1222 COVID-19 vaccine. General observations from the study: Seropositive AZD1222 recipients at baseline numbered only 6 or 7. Repertoire sampling happened only post peak T cell response. CD4 TCRs associated with vaccination spanned spike, dominating at 160-218 and 743-854.

Pooling covered second doses at about 4 or about 12 weeks. The table came from immunoSEQ multiplex PCR; TCRdb's copy has only in-frame clones and leaves some out. The data hold 110,000 or so clones, with about 91% observed a single time. The genes are TRBV7-8 and TRBJ2-5; D could derive from TRBD1 or TRBD2 (5 bases each). Sequencing used peripheral blood, obtained 28 days after the second AZD1222 dose. This TCR was sampled from an adult who received the AZD1222 COVID-19 vaccine. The CDR3 DNA reads TGTGCCAGCAGCCCGGGGACGGACCAAGAGACCCAGTACTTC. Translating gives CASSPGTDQETQYF.